These 9 T cell receptor beta chains came from one sample sequenced in a study of T-cell reconstitution after alpha-beta-depleted transplantation in children. Preparation of the TCRbeta library was carried out with unique molecular identifiers. TCRdb analysed the PCR reads with MiXCR anew, one entry per CDR3 protein. The data hold 97,000 or so distinct CDR3 sequences, with around 7% observed a single time. Sequenced here: PBMCs, sampled before TCRalphabeta/CD19-depleted stem cell transplant. The receptors shown here come from a boy aged 2 to 10 with acute lymphoblastic leukemia, due to receive a stem cell transplant.

This chain joins TRBV18 and TRBJ2-4; D gene uncertain. CDR1 and CDR2 (germline): KGHSH, LQKENI. The CDR3 has 18 amino acids. V was cut by 0 bases and J by 2 bases, with 17 bases left in between. CDR3 amino acids: CASSPPGSGVVTKNIQYF. DNA of the CDR3: TGTGCCAGCTCACCACCGGGGTCAGGAGTGGTGACCAAAAACATTCAGTACTTC.

This clonotype was observed a few times. The gene calls are TRBV7-6 and TRBJ1-1; 9 positions match TRBD1. V lost 1 base to trimming and J lost 5 bases; unmatched junction nucleotides: 11. CDR3 size: 17 residues. Germline V gene lookup returns CDR1 SGHVS and CDR2 FNYEAQ. This CDR3 reads CASSLGTGASIWTEAFF. In DNA, the CDR3 is TGTGCCAGCAGCTTAGGGACAGGGGCCTCGATTTGGACTGAAGCTTTCTTT.

The gene calls are TRBV18 and TRBJ2-2; D is unclear. The CDR3 is 15 amino acids. Trimming took off 2 bases at V and 4 bases at J, with 11 bases between the two ends. Germline CDR1 is KGHSH and CDR2 is LQKENI. In nucleotides, the CDR3 is TGTGCCAGCTCACCATACTCGAACCCCACCGGGGAGCTGTTTTTT. It translates to CASSPYSNPTGELFF.

Many counts were recorded for this clonotype. This rearrangement joins TRBV5-5 to TRBJ2-6; a possible D gene is TRBD1 (6 bases). The V gene's germline CDR1 is SGHKS and CDR2 YYEKEE (reference sequence). With 5 bases removed from V and 3 bases from J, the gap between germline ends came to 18 bases. The CDR3 totals 17 residues. CDR3 DNA sequence: TGTGCCAGCAGTTATACGGCAGGGGCTAATGGGGCCAACGTCCTGACTTTC. It translates to CASSYTAGANGANVLTF.

The chain combines TRBV7-8 with TRBJ1-1; no definite D call. In germline, CDR1 is SGHVS, CDR2 FQNEAQ. Trimming removed 0 bases from V and 3 bases from J, with 14 bases in between. The length of the CDR3 is 16 residues. The CDR3 protein is CASSLAQRELDTEAFF. CDR3 sequence (DNA): TGTGCCAGCAGCTTAGCCCAGAGGGAACTTGACACTGAAGCTTTCTTT. The variable domain in full, with the rest retrieved from reference TRBV7-8 and TRBJ1-1, is GAGVSQSPRYKVAKRGQDVALRCDPISGHVSLFWYQQALGQGPEFLTYFQNEAQLDKSGLPSDRFFAERPEGSVSTLKIQRTQQEDSAVYLCASSLAQRELDTEAFFGQGTRLTVV.

In its sample, this clonotype was seen a few times. The chain employs TRBV4-1 and TRBJ2-2; either TRBD1 or TRBD2 may supply D (5 bases each). V was trimmed by 4 bases and J by 17 bases, leaving 23 bases between them. The CDR3 covers 14 residues. The germline V gene encodes CDR1 MGHRA and CDR2 YSYEKL. Here the CDR3 DNA reads TGCGCCAGCAGCCCTGGGGGAGACTGGTCAGGTCGTTTTTTT. As protein: CASSPGGDWSGRFF.

This clonotype turned up a few times. This chain joins TRBV27 and TRBJ2-1; the match to TRBD2 covers 11 bases. The CDR3 extends over 18 amino acids. CDR1 and CDR2 (germline): MNHEY, SMNVEV (reference sequence). The V and J ends lost 0 bases and 0 bases, in that order; junction bases with no gene match: 4. CDR3 amino acids: CASSLSTSGGSSYNEQFF. The CDR3 DNA sequence: TGTGCCAGCAGTTTATCAACTAGCGGGGGCAGCTCCTACAATGAGCAGTTCTTC.

This rearrangement joins TRBV5-6 to TRBJ1-2; D perhaps matches TRBD1 (5 bases). The ends were cut back, 3 bases at V and 8 bases at J, with 14 bases in the middle. Per germline, CDR1 SGHDT and CDR2 YYEEEE. The CDR3 consists of 13 residues. CDR3 amino acids: CASSSGTEKGYTF. The CDR3 DNA reads as TGTGCCAGCAGCTCTGGGACTGAGAAAGGCTACACCTTC.

The rearrangement links TRBV4-3 to TRBJ2-3; 10 bases are a match to TRBD2. Germline V gene lookup returns CDR1 LGHNA and CDR2 YSLEER. The CDR3 is 18 amino acids. The V segment lost 0 bases and the J segment 2 bases; nucleotides outside the gene matches: 8. The CDR3 sequence is CASSQEGLAGAITDTQYF. The DNA for the CDR3 is TGCGCCAGCAGCCAAGAGGGTCTAGCGGGAGCCATCACAGATACGCAGTATTTT.